This T cell receptor (beta chain) was retrieved from a study of cytomegalovirus exposure and HLA in healthy donors (dated by TCRdb to about 2017). About the full investigation: According to an earlier analysis of around 600 of the donors, roughly 180 million T cells yielded over 90 million unique TCR beta sequences and 276 Gb of sequence data. About 300 gigabases of sequencing data and 70 million to 100 million unique TCR sequences were included in an early release covering around 650 HLA-typed donors. Among the roughly 400 genotyped donors, roughly 80% belonged to the genetic ancestry cluster associated with self-reported Caucasian donors. The aim of the study was to test whether cataloging public T cell receptors could identify signatures of past pathogen exposure. The T cell repertoires of around 670 subjects were profiled by immunosequencing and related to cytomegalovirus serostatus. In addition to the first cohort of around 670 subjects, a separate validation cohort of under 150 different subjects was used. The study combined high-throughput TCR immunosequencing, statistical association of individual TCRs with disease status, and machine learning to predict cytomegalovirus infection status. To study patterns of TCR occurrence, a later analysis re-analyzed previously published TCR beta repertoires from just over 650 donors and added high-resolution HLA genotyping. In the later analysis, no new phenotypic data were used to find candidate immune exposures; instead, reliance was placed on TCR beta sequences and their occurrence across donors. To decide whether each TCR beta V gene segment behaved as functional or pseudogenic, an earlier analysis of some 600 of the donors relied on high-throughput TCR beta sequencing. Donor age, sex, ethnicity and CMV serostatus were compiled alongside the repertoire data. A later genetic analysis took genome-wide SNP genotypes for about 65% of the 666 donors and used that subset as a discovery cohort. All discovery cohort repertoires had been generated on a single sequencing platform. Both class I and class II loci were covered by HLA typing, at four-digit resolution. The number of typed donors differed by locus: 629-630 for A, B, C, DRB1 and DQB1; about 520 for DQA1; 600 to 610 for DPA1; and approximately 450 for DPB1. Five DR-DQ haplotypes were handled as single units for association and clustering because linkage in the cohort was strong. On average, 235,054 unique TCR beta nucleotide sequences were sequenced per donor among a few hundred genotyped donors of the cohort, with 15% to 20% of those sequences being non-productive.

In total, 630 or so healthy bone marrow donors made up the cohort. At the time of sampling, all cohort members were nominally healthy, though unrecorded immune exposures were likely present. The donor was CMV seropositive and was included in the group of 250 to 300 seropositive cohort members. A peripheral blood sample was collected from each donor, and TCR beta sequencing was performed on peripheral blood mononuclear cells. Genomic DNA extraction from the blood cell samples was performed with the Qiagen DNeasy Blood Extraction Kit. From the cysteine up to the phenylalanine, the CDR3 has a length of 13 residues. Solely the CDR3 DNA is kept, with 39 bases framed from the first base. For this chain, trimming is 6 bases at the V end and 6 bases at the J end, and the number of junction bases without a gene match is 7. The germline V gene supplies CDR1 SNHLY and CDR2 FYNNEI. Turning to this clone: This receptor's antigen is unknown. No base quality values were provided; no much bigger clone lies one nucleotide off.

General findings and caveats noted by the study authors: Most TCR sequences were observed very rarely across donors, whereas some public TCRs were present in many individuals. In a later analysis, most CMV-associated TCR beta chains were found to appear HLA-restricted, with HLA associations seemingly driven largely by CMV exposure. Specific HLA alleles were associated with 18,000 or so TCR beta sequences at a false discovery rate of 0.05 in a later analysis. A further reported finding was that TCR beta sequences accurately predicted the HLA-A and HLA-B alleles for most subjects in the first cohort. Correlated functional status among segregating V segments might reflect linkage disequilibrium, but an unknown experimental factor could not be ruled out. The only immune exposure information available for the cohort was CMV serostatus. Some IMGT-functional V segments, including TRBV6-2 and TRBV6-3, could not be distinguished by the 87-base-pair reads and were therefore excluded. Because HLA typing was missing for some donors at each locus, association tests included only the typed subset. A later analysis found that HLA-associated TCR beta chains were more clonally expanded and had lower generation probabilities than equally common non-associated chains. In a later analysis, TCR association rates were found to vary across HLA loci, with the most associated TCRs seen for DRB1 alleles and the fewest for HLA-C alleles. A group of highly shared sequence variants was considered likely to be a technical artifact of the sequencing pipeline. The authors suggested that the approach could potentially be generalized to other disease states and immunological phenotypes. A few of the identified cytomegalovirus-associated TCR beta chains were confirmed in vitro to be specific for cytomegalovirus antigens. According to a later analysis, parvovirus B19, influenza, CMV and Epstein-Barr virus appeared linked to several top co-occurrence clusters. The classifier was reported to diagnose cytomegalovirus status with high specificity and sensitivity in both the original and validation cohorts. An earlier analysis of approximately 530 of the donors showed that most TCR beta V segments appeared in productive rearrangements either about 90% or about 30% of the time, which broadly matched IMGT annotations. Strong co-occurrence of HLA alleles, especially DR and DQ, made assigning TCR associations to individual alleles difficult. A total of fewer than 200 TCR beta chains were listed by the study as associated with cytomegalovirus. In this cohort, only TCR beta chains were sequenced, and detectable features were limited by the absence of alpha or paired-chain data. In a later genetic analysis, a missense DCLRE1C variant was associated with V-gene and J-gene trimming of TCR beta chains, and the association was replicated in an independent cohort. Because counts were too low, fewer than 20 rarely observed V segments, including chromosome 9 orphons, were excluded from the earlier analysis of a few hundred of the donors. The presence/absence analyses assumed that sequencing depth was roughly uniform across donors, and that assumption may not be true. According to a later genetic analysis, donors in an Asian-associated ancestry cluster had fewer N-insertions in productive TCRs than the approximately 630-donor mean.

Receptors were amplified or captured by the immunoSEQ multiplex PCR assay. For the multiplex PCR, a mixture combining 60 forward primers for TCR Vbeta segments and 13 reverse primers for TCR Jbeta segments was used. The CDR3 region of rearranged TCR beta genes was amplified from genomic DNA by a multiplex PCR assay. The amplified TCR beta libraries were sequenced on the Illumina HiSeq System as 87-base-pair reads. In the source study's methods: A later analysis tallied 70 million to 100 million unique TCR beta chains across the 666 repertoires, and around 9.9 million of those chains were shared by two or more donors. Raw reads were error-corrected and collapsed into unique sequences with a nearest-neighbor algorithm that merged closely related sequences to remove PCR and sequencing errors. Alignment of CDR3 sequences to IMGT reference sequences was used to assign V, D and J gene segments. For a sequence to be retained, at least a six-nucleotide match to both a V gene segment and a J gene segment was required. A rearrangement was called productive if the CDR3 had no stop codons and remained in frame with V and J, and every other rearrangement was called non-productive. CDR3 was defined according to IMGT convention as the region running from the second conserved V-encoded cysteine to the conserved J-encoded phenylalanine. The earlier analysis of 500 to 650 of the donors excluded any sequence lacking an unambiguous match to a single V gene segment. In an earlier analysis of 587 of the donors, V segments were called functional above 56.7% productive rearrangements and were called segregating when the between-donor standard deviation exceeded 5%. A statistical classification framework was developed to diagnose cytomegalovirus status using the catalog of TCR beta chain sequences. A later analysis assigned V and J genes by comparing TCR nucleotide sequences with IMGT/GENE-DB human TR gene sequences. Using the TCRdist pipeline, a later analysis assigned CDR3 sequences along with most-parsimonious VDJ recombination scenarios. In a later analysis, each TCR beta chain was defined by its CDR3 amino acid sequence together with its V-gene family, and reads without a unique V-gene family were excluded. In a later analysis, 450 to 600 highly shared, low-generation-probability nucleotide sequences were removed to address suspected cross-contamination and a sequencing artifact. In a later analysis, a clonal expansion index was calculated for each public chain from normalized within-repertoire ranks of inferred template counts. Generation probabilities in a later analysis came from a VDJ recombination model fitted to out-of-frame rearrangements, and those results were checked against IGoR. A later analysis scored TCR-TCR, TCR-HLA and TCR-CMV co-occurrence with hypergeometric tests, applying a repertoire-size bias correction to TCR pairs. False discovery rates were estimated in a later analysis by permuting HLA or CMV assignments 20 times. In a later analysis, co-occurring TCRs were grouped with DBSCAN, and TCRdist sequence similarity was added when clustering was performed within HLA-allele-positive subsets. Repertoires with fewer than 30,000 or more than 120,000 public chains, plus five repertoires with anomalous nucleotide sharing, were excluded from co-occurrence clustering. TCRdb obtained this table from immuneACCESS and retained in-frame rearrangements with V and J assigned. These tables miss some clones; where compared with another copy, unresolved V genes account for less than half of the shortfall, and the remainder is unexplained. V, J and clone size were drawn from that table, and D and trimming were deduced from the DNA. This sample gives 120,000 or so clones in total; around 80% of them show up just once. Jointly, the top ten make up around 9.9% of the sample.

This chain is built from TRBV2 and TRBJ2-7, with TRBD2 identical over 8 junction bases. Sequencing was done on a sample of PBMCs. The TCR originated in a man aged 25-40 years in good health and CMV-seropositive. This receptor carries the CDR3 CASSDGLAGEQYF. The base sequence is TGTGCCAGCAGCGACGGGCTAGCGGGCGAGCAGTACTTC.